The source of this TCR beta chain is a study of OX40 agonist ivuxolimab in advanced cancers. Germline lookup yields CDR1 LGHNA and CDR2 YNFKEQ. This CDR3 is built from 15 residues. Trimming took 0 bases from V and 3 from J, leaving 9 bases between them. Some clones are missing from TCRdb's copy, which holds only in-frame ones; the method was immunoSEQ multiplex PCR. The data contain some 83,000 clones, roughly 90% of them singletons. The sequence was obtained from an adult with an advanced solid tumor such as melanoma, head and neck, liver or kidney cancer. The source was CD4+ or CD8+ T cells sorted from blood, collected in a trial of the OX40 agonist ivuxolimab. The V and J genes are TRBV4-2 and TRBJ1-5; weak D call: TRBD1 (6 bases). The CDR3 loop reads CASSQDRGYNQPQHF. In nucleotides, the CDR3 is TGTGCCAGCAGCCAAGACAGGGGTTACAATCAGCCCCAGCATTTT.